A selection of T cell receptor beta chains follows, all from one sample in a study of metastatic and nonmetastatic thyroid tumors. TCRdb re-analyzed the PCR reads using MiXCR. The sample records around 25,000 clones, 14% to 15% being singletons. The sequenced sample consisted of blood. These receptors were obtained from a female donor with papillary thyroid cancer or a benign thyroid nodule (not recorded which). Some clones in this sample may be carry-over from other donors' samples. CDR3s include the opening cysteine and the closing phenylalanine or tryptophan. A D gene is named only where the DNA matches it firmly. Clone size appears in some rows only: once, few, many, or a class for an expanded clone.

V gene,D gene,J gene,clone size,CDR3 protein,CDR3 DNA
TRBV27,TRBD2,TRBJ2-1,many,CATTAGGVNEQFF,TGTGCCACCACAGCGGGAGGGGTTAATGAGCAGTTCTTC
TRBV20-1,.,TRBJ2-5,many,CGASRETQYF,TGCGGTGCTAGCAGAGAGACCCAGTACTTC
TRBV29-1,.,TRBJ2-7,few,CIVELTAQTYEQYF,TGCATTGTTGAGTTGACAGCTCAGACCTACGAGCAGTACTTC
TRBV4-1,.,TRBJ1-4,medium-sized,CASSPGASGEKLFF,TGCGCCAGCAGCCCGGGGGCCTCGGGTGAAAAACTGTTTTTT
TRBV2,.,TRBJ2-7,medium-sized,CASGGEQYF,TGTGCCAGCGGCGGAGAGCAGTACTTC
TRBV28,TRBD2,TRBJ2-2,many,CASSLPGTSGGTGELFF,TGTGCCAGCAGTTTACCAGGGACTAGCGGCGGCACCGGGGAGCTGTTTTTT
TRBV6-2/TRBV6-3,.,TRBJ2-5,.,CASIFLGETQYF,TGTGCCAGCATTTTTTTAGGGGAGACCCAGTACTTC
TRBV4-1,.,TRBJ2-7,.,CSCSQDPGLAYEQYF,TGCTCCTGCAGCCAAGATCCGGGGCTGGCCTACGAGCAGTACTTC
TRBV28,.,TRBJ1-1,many,CASSLSGSYTEAFF,TGTGCCAGCAGTCTTTCAGGGTCCTACACTGAAGCTTTCTTT
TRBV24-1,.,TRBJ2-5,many,CATSEADRQETQYF,TGTGCCACCAGTGAGGCCGACAGACAAGAGACCCAGTACTTC
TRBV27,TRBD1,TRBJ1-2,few,CASSLRGQGPNYCYTF,TGTGCCAGCAGTTTAAGAGGACAGGGCCCCAACTATTGCTACACCTTC
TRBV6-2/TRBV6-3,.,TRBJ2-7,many,CASSYLGVDEQYF,TGTGCCAGCAGTTACTTAGGGGTGGACGAGCAGTACTTC
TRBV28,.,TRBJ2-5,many,CASSPGGPQETQYF,TGTGCCAGCAGCCCCGGGGGACCACAAGAGACCCAGTACTTC
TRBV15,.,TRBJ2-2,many,CATSPDRARTGELFF,TGTGCCACCAGCCCGGACAGAGCCCGGACCGGGGAGCTGTTTTTT
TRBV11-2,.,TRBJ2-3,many,CASTSGTLNTDTQYF,TGTGCCAGCACTTCCGGGACGCTAAACACAGATACGCAGTATTTT
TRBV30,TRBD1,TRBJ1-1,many,CARSPWQGADTEAFF,TGTGCCCGGAGTCCCTGGCAGGGGGCAGACACTGAAGCTTTCTTT
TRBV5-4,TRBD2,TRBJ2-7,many,CASSLTSGNYEQYF,TGTGCCAGCAGCCTAACTAGCGGGAACTACGAGCAGTACTTC
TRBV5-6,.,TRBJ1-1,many,CASSPLVVAGTEAFF,TGTGCCAGCAGCCCGCTCGTAGTTGCAGGGACTGAAGCTTTCTTT
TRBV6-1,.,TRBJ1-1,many,CASSQTVGAFF,TGTGCCAGCAGCCAAACGGTAGGGGCTTTCTTT
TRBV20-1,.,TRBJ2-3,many,CSARAYKITGEGTQYF,TGCAGTGCTAGAGCCTATAAAATTACAGGGGAGGGTACGCAGTATTTT
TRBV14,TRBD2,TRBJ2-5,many,CASNHRGEETQYF,TGTGCCAGCAACCATCGGGGGGAAGAGACCCAGTACTTC
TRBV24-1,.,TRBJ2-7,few,CATSVCKGDEQYF,TGTGCCACCAGTGTATGTAAAGGCGACGAGCAGTACTTC
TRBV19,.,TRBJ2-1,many,CASSRDFSSYNEQFF,TGTGCCAGTAGTCGGGACTTCAGCTCCTACAATGAGCAGTTCTTC
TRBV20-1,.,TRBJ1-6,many,CSARDRTSPLHF,TGCAGTGCTAGAGATAGGACCTCACCCCTCCACTTT
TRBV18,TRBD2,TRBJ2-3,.,CASSRTSGSRTDTQYF,TGTGCCAGCTCACGGACTAGCGGGAGTAGGACGGATACGCAGTATTTC